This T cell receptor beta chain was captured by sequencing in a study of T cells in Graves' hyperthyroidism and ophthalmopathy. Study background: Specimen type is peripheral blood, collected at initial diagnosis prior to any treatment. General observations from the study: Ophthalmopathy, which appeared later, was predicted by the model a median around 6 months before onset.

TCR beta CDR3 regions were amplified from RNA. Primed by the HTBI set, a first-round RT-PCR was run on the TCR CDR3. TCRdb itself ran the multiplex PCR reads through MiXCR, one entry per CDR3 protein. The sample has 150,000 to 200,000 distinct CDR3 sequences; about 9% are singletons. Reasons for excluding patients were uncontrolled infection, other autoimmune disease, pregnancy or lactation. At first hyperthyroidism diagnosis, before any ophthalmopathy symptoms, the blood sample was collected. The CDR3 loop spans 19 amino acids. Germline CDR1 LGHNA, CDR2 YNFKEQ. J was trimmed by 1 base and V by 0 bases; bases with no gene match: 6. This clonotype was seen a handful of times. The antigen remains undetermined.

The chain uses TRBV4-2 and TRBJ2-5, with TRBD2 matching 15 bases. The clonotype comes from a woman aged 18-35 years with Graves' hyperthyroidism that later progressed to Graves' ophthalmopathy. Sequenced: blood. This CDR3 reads CASSQEFGTSGGSQETQYF. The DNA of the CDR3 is TGTGCCAGCAGCCAAGAATTCGGGACTAGCGGGGGGAGCCAAGAGACCCAGTACTTC.